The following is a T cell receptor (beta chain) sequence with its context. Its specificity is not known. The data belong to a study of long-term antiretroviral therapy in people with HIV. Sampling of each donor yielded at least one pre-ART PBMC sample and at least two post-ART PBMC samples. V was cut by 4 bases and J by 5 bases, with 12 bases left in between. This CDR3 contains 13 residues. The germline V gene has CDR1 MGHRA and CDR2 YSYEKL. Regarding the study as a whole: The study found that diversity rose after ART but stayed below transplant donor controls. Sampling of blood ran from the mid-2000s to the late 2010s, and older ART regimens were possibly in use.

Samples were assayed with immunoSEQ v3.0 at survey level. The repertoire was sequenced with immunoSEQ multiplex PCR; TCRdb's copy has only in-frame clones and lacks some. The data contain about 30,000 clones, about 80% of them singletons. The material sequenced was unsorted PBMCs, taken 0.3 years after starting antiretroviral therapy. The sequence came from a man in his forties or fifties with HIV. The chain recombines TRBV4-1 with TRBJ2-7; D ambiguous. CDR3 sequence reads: CASSLHINHEQYF. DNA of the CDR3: TGCGCCAGCAGCCTCCACATCAATCACGAGCAGTACTTC.